This paragraph covers one TCR beta chain sequence. Its antigen remains unknown. The data derive from a study of graft-versus-host responses after intestinal transplantation. Study in general: Grafts were multivisceral, liver-intestinal, or isolated intestinal. Anti-thymocyte globulin induction, then tacrolimus and steroids for approximately 3 years, went to all recipients.

Regarding the study as a whole: When patients had graft-donor T cell macrochimerism, their allografts held high graft-versus-host to host-versus-graft clonal ratios. Recipient-marrow GvH clones were detected, some having first appeared in ileum or blood.

Trimming took 6 bases from V and 5 from J, leaving 16 bases between them. Looked up from germline, CDR1 is SNHLY and CDR2 is FYNNEI. The CDR3 runs 15 residues. Profiling relied on immunoSEQ multiplex PCR, and the TCRdb table lists in-frame clones only, not all of them. The sample yields 55,000 to 85,000 clones, more than 70% seen once. The source material was unstimulated CD8+ T cells sorted from spleen or lymph node cells, sampled before intestinal transplant. The rearrangement uses TRBV2 and TRBJ1-4, with D possibly being TRBD1 (5 bases). This TCR was recovered from a human donor who received an intestinal transplant. The CDR3 is CASRDIVDANEKLFF. For the CDR3, the DNA is TGTGCCAGCAGGGACATTGTCGACGCGAATGAAAAACTGTTTTTT.